These 14 T cell receptor beta chains were all obtained from the same sample, sequenced in a study of cytomegalovirus exposure and HLA in healthy donors. The protocol was immunoSEQ multiplex PCR, while the TCRdb copy is restricted to in-frame clones and leaves out a portion. Found here are 220,000 or so clones, approximately 87% of them singletons; the top ten hold less than 7%. Input material: PBMCs. These receptors all come from a woman aged 18-29 years in good health and CMV-seronegative.

The chain carries TRBV6-5 and TRBJ1-1; perhaps TRBD1 as D (5 bases). Germline CDR1 and CDR2: MNHEY and SVGAGI. V lost 2 bases to trimming and J lost 5 bases, with 18 bases between them. The CDR3 totals 16 residues. In nucleotides, the CDR3 is TGTGCCAGCAGTTACGGGGGGTCCAAGGGGAGGACTGAAGCTTTCTTT. Protein: CASSYGGSKGRTEAFF.

This chain joins TRBV30 and TRBJ2-2; D is unclear. Germline loops: CDR1 GTSNPN, CDR2 SVGIG (reference sequence). The CDR3 consists of 13 residues. Trimming took 3 bases from V and 0 from J, leaving 5 bases between them. This CDR3 reads CAWSPSNTGELFF. The CDR3 DNA sequence: TGTGCCTGGAGCCCCTCGAACACCGGGGAGCTGTTTTTT.

The chain links TRBV7-9 to TRBJ1-5, with unresolved D. The length of the CDR3 is 12 residues. Germline V lookup: CDR1 SEHNR, CDR2 FQNEAQ (reference sequence). V was clipped by 1 base and J by 6 bases, with 4 bases between them. CDR3 bases: TGTGCCAGCAGCTTAGAGAGTCAGCCCCAGCATTTT. Translating it yields CASSLESQPQHF. Drawing the rest from reference TRBV7-9 and TRBJ1-5, the complete variable domain is DTGVSQNPRHKITKRGQNVTFRCDPISEHNRLYWYRQTLGQGPEFLTYFQNEAQLEKSRLLSDRFSAERPKGSFSTLEIQRTEQGDSAMYLCASSLESQPQHFGDGTRLSIL.

The chain combines TRBV11-3 with TRBJ2-5, with D perhaps assigned TRBD1 or TRBD2 (5 bases each). Germline assignment: CDR1 SGHNT and CDR2 YENEEA. Trimming removed 3 bases from V and 1 base from J, with 12 bases in between. The CDR3 has 15 amino acids. The CDR3 reads CASSLWGTVQETQYF. The DNA for the CDR3 is TGTGCCAGCAGCTTGTGGGGGACGGTCCAAGAGACCCAGTACTTC.

This clone appeared a single time. V and J are TRBV25-1 and TRBJ1-2; the D is unclear. V was cut by 1 base and J by 4 bases, with 13 bases left in between. Looked up from germline, CDR1 is MGHDK and CDR2 is SYGVNS. CDR3 length: 15 amino acids. Here the CDR3 DNA reads TGTGCCAGCAGTGAATCCAGCGCCAGCGTCTATGGCTACACCTTC. Translated, it gives CASSESSASVYGYTF.

Worth noting for this clone: The sample contains more than one DNA sequence encoding this CDR3. The CDR3 here is CASSVGQNYGYTF. In DNA form, the CDR3 reads TGTGCCAGCAGTGTGGGACAGAACTATGGCTACACCTTC. The chain couples TRBV2 to TRBJ1-2; 7 nucleotides line up with TRBD1. Germline V gene data show CDR1 as SNHLY and CDR2 as FYNNEI. There are 13 residues in the CDR3. With V trimmed by 4 bases and J by 2 bases, 1 base remained unmatched.

V gene TRBV11-2 combines with J gene TRBJ2-6, with no clear D. The CDR3 is 15 residues long. Per the germline V gene, CDR1 is SGHAT and CDR2 is FQNNGV. Trimming pared 2 bases from V and 2 bases from J, leaving 7 bases between. This CDR3 reads CASSLHGTGANVLTF. The CDR3, as DNA: TGTGCCAGCAGCTTACACGGTACTGGGGCCAACGTCCTGACTTTC.

The chain links TRBV9 to TRBJ1-2; D call uncertain. Trimming pared 0 bases from V and 5 bases from J, leaving 11 bases between. This CDR3 contains 14 residues. Germline V gene lookup returns CDR1 SGDLS and CDR2 YYNGEE. The CDR3 bases are TGTGCCAGCAGCGTAGCTACGGTAGATTATGGCTACACCTTC. Protein product: CASSVATVDYGYTF.

The chain carries TRBV13 and TRBJ1-6, with TRBD1 as a possible D gene (6 bases). CDR1 PRHDT and CDR2 FYEKMQ come from the germline V gene (reference sequence). The CDR3 has 16 amino acids. Trimming cost V 1 base and J 10 bases, with 17 bases left between them. The CDR3 nucleotides read TGTGCCAGCAGCTTAGCGGGGGCCAGGGTCGGCTCACCCCTCCACTTT. It yields the protein CASSLAGARVGSPLHF.

The chain carries TRBV5-8 and TRBJ1-5; D is unresolved. V gave up 1 base and J gave up 4 bases, with 12 bases separating them. Germline loops: CDR1 SGHTS, CDR2 YDEGEE. This CDR3 region has 15 residues. CDR3 in amino acids: CASSLYGMQNQPQHF. CDR3 nucleotide sequence: TGTGCCAGCAGCTTGTACGGGATGCAGAATCAGCCCCAGCATTTT.

This rearrangement joins TRBV5-1 to TRBJ2-5; tentative D call: TRBD2 (5 bases). Trimming took off 4 bases at V and 5 bases at J, with 15 bases between the two ends. The CDR3 loop spans 14 amino acids. CDR1 is SGHRS and CDR2 is YFSETQ in the germline V gene. The CDR3 DNA reads TGCGCCAGCAGCCCTAGCCTCGCATTTGAGACCCAGTACTTC. Protein sequence: CASSPSLAFETQYF.

The gene calls are TRBV7-8 and TRBJ1-2, with D possibly matching TRBD1 (6 bases). Between the trimmed V and J ends, which lost 0 bases and 5 bases, there was a span of 13 bases. Germline CDR1 reads SGHVS; CDR2 reads FQNEAQ. The CDR3 extends over 15 amino acids. The CDR3 spells CASSLALGGAYGYTF. The CDR3 DNA reads TGTGCCAGCAGCTTAGCGTTGGGGGGCGCTTATGGCTACACCTTC.

V is TRBV29-1 and J is TRBJ1-4, with 10 bases that match TRBD1. From germline, CDR1 is SQVTM and CDR2 ANQGSEA. The length of the CDR3 is 13 residues. J gave up 8 bases and V 7 bases, and 7 bases lay outside the gene matches. CDR3 in amino acids: CSARGTGEEKLFF. As DNA, the CDR3 is TGCAGCGCCAGAGGGACAGGGGAAGAAAAACTGTTTTTT.

To note about this clone: In the same sample, other DNA sequences code for this CDR3. V gene TRBV5-1 combines with J gene TRBJ2-2, with TRBD1 matching 7 bases. The CDR3 extends over 16 amino acids. V lost 3 bases to trimming and J lost 2 bases; unmatched junction nucleotides: 7. CDR1 and CDR2 (germline): SGHRS, YFSETQ. The CDR3 DNA reads as TGCGCCAGCAGCTCCAGGGACAGAGTTAACACCGGGGAGCTGTTTTTT. It specifies CASSSRDRVNTGELFF.